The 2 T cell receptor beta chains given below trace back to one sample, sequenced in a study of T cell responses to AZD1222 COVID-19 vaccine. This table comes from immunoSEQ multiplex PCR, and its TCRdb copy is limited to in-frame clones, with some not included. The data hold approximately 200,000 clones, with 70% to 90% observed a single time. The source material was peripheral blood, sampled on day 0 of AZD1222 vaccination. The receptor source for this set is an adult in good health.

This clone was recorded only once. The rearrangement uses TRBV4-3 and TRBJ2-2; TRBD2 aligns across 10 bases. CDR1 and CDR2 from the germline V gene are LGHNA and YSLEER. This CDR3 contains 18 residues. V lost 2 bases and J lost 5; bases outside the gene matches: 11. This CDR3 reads CASSQTIAGGPRTGELFF. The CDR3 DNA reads TGCGCCAGCAGCCAAACGATAGCGGGGGGTCCCCGAACCGGGGAGCTGTTTTTT.

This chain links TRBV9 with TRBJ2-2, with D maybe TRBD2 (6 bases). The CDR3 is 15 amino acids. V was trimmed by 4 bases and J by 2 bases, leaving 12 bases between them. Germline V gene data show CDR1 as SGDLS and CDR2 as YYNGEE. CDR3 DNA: TGTGCCAGCAGCCCGGGGGACCGAAACACCGGGGAGCTGTTTTTT. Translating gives CASSPGDRNTGELFF.